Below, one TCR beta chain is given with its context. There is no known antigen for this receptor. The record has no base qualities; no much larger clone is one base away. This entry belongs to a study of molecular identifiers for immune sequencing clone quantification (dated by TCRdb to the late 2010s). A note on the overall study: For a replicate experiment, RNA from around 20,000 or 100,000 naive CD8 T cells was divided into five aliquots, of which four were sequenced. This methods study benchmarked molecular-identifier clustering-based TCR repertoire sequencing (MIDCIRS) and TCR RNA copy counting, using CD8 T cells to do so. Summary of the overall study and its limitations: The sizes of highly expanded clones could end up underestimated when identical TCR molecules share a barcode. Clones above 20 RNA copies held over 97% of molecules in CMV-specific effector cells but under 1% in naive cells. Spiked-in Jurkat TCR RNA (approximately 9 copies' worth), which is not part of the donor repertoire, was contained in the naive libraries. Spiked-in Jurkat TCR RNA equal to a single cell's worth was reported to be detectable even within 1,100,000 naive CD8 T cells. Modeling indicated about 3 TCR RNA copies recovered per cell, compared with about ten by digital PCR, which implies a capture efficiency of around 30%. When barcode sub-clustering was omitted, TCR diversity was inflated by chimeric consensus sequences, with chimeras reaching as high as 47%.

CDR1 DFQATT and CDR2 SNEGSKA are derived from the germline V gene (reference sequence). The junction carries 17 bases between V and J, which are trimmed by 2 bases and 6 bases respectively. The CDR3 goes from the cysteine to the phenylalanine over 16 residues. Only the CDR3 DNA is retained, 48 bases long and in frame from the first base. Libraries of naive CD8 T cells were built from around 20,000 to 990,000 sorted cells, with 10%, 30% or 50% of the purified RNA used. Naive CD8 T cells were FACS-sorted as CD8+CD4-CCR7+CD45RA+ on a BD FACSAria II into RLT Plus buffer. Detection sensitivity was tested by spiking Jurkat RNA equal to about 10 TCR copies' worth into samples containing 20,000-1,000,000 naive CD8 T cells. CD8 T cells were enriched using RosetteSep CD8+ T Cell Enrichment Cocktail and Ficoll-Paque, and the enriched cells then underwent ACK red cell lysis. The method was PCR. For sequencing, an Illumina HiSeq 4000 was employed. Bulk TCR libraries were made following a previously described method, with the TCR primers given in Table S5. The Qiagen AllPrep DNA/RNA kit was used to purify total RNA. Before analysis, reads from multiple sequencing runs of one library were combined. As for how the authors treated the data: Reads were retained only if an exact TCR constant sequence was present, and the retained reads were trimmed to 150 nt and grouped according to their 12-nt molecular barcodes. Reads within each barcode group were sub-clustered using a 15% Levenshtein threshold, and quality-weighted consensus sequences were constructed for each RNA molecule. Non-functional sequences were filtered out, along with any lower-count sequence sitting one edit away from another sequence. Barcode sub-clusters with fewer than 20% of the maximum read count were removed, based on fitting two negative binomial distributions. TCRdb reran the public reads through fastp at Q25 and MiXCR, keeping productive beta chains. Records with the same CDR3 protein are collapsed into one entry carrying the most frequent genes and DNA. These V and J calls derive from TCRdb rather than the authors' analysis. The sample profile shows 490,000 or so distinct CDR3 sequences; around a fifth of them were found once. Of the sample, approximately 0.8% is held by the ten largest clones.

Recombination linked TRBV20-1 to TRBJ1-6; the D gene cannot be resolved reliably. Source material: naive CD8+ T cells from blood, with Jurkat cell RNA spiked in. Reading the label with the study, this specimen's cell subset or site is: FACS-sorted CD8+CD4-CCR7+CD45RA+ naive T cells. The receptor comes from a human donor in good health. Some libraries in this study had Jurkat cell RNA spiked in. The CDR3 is CSARFLRASFNSPLHF. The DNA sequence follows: TGCAGTGCTAGATTCCTGCGGGCCAGTTTTAATTCACCCCTCCACTTT.